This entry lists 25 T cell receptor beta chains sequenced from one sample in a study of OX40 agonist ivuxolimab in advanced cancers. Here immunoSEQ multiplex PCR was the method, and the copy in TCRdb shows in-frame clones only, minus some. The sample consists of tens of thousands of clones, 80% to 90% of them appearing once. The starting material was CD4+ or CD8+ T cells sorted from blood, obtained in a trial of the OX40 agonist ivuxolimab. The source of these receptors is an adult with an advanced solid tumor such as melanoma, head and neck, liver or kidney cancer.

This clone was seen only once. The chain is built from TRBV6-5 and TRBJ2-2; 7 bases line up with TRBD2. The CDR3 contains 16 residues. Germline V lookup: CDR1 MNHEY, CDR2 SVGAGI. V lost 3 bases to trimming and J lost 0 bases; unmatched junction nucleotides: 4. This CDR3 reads CASSYQGLANTGELFF. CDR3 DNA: TGTGCCAGCAGTTATCAAGGACTAGCGAACACCGGGGAGCTGTTTTTT.

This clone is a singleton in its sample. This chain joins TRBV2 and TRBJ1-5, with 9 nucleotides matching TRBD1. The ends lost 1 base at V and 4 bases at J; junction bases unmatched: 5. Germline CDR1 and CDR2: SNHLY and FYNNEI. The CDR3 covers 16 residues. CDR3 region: CASSEVTGGKNQPQHF. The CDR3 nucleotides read TGTGCCAGCAGTGAAGTCACAGGGGGCAAAAATCAGCCCCAGCATTTT.

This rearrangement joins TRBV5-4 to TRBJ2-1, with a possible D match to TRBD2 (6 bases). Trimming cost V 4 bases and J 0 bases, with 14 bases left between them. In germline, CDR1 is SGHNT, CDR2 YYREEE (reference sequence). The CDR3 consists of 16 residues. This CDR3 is CASSPWRVSSYNEQFF. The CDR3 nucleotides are TGTGCCAGCAGCCCTTGGAGGGTGAGCTCCTACAATGAGCAGTTCTTC.

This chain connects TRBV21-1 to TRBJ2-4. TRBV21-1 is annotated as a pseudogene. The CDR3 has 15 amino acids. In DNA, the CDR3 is TGTGCCAGCAGCAATAGGGATTTAGCCAAAAACATTCAGTACTTC. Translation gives CASSNRDLAKNIQYF.

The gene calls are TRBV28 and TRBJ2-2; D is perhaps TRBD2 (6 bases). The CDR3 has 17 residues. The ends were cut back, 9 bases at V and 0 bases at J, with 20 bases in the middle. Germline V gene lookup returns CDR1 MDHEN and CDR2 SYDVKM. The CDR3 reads CASDRERDSSNTGELFF. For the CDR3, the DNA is TGTGCCAGTGATCGGGAACGGGACTCCTCGAACACCGGGGAGCTGTTTTTT.

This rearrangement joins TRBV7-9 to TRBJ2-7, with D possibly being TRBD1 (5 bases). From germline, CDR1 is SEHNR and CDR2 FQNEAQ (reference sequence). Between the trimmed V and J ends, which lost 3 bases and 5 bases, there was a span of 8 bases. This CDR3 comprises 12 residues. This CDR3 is CASSLFRDEQYF. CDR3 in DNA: TGTGCCAGCAGCTTGTTCAGGGACGAGCAGTACTTC.

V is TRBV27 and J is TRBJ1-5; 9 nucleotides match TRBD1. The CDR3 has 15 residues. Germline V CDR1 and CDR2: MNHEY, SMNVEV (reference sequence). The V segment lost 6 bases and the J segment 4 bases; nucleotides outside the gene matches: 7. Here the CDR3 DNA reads TGTGCCAGCAGCAACTACAGGGGGCGTAATCAGCCCCAGCATTTT. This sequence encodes CASSNYRGRNQPQHF.

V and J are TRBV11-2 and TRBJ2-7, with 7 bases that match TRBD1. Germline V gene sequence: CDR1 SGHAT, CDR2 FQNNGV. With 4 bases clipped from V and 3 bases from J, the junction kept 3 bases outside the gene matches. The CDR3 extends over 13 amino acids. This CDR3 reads CASSSGQRYEQYF. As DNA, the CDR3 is TGTGCCAGCAGCTCGGGACAGCGCTACGAGCAGTACTTC.

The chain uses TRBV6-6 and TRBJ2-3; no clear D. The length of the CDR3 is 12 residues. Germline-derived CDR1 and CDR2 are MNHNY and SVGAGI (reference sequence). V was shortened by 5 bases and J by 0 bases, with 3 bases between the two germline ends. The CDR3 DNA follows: TGTGCCAGCAGTCTCAGCACAGATACGCAGTATTTT. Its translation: CASSLSTDTQYF.

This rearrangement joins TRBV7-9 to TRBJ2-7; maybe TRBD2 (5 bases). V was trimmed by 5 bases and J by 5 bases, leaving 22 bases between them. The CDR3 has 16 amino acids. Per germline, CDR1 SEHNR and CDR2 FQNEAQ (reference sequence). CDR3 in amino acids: CASSLTRLLDGDEQYF. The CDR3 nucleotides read TGTGCCAGCAGCCTAACACGTCTCTTAGACGGGGACGAGCAGTACTTC.

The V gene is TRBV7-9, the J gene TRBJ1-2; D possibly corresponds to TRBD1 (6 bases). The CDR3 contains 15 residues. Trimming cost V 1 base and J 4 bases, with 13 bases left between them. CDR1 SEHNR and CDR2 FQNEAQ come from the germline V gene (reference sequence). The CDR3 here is CASSLGRGLSYGYTF. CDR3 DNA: TGTGCCAGCAGCTTAGGGCGGGGGCTCAGCTATGGCTACACCTTC.

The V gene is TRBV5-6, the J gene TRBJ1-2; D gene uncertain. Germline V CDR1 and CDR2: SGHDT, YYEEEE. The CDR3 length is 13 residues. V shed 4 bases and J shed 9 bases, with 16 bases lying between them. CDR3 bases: TGTGCCAGCAGCCCGGGAGCCGATTTAAGCTACACCTTC. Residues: CASSPGADLSYTF. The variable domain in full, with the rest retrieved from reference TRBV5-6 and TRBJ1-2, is DAGVTQSPTHLIKTRGQQVTLRCSPKSGHDTVSWYQQALGQGPQFIFQYYEEEERQRGNFPDRFSGHQFPNYSSELNVNALLLGDSALYLCASSPGADLSYTFGSGTRLTVV.

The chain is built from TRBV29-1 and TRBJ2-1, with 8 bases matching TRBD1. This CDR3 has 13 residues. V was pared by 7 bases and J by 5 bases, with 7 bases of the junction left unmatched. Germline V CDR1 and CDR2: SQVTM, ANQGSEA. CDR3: CSDGQGWDNEQFF. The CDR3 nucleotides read TGCAGCGATGGACAGGGTTGGGACAATGAGCAGTTCTTC.

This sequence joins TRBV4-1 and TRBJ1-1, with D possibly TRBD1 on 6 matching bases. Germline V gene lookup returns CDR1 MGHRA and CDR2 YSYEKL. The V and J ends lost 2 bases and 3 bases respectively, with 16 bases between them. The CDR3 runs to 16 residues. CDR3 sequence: CASSQPLQTGHTEAFF. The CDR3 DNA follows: TGCGCCAGCAGCCAACCGCTTCAGACAGGACACACTGAAGCTTTCTTT.

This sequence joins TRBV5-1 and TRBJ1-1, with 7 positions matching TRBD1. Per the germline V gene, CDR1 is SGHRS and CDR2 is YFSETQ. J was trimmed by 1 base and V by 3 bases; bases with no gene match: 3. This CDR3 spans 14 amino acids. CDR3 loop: CASSSGTANTEAFF. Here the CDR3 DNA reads TGCGCCAGCAGCTCAGGGACAGCGAACACTGAAGCTTTCTTT.

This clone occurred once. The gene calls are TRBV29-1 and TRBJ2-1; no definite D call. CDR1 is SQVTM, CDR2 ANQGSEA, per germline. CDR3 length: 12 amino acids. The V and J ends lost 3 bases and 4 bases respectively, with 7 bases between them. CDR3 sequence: CSVDYPYNEQFF. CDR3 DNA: TGCAGCGTTGATTACCCTTACAATGAGCAGTTCTTC.

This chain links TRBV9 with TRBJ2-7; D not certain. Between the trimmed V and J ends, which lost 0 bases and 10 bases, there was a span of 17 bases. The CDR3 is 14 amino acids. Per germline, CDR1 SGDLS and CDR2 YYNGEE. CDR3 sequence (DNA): TGTGCCAGCAGCGTAGAGCCCACCTCAACCCGACAGTACTTC. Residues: CASSVEPTSTRQYF.

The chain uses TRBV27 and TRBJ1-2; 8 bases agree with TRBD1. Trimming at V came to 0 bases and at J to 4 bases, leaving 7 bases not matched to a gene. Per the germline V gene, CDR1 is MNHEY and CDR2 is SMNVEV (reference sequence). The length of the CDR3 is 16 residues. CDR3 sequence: CASSLSSTGASYGYTF. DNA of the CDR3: TGTGCCAGCAGTTTATCGTCGACAGGGGCCTCCTATGGCTACACCTTC.

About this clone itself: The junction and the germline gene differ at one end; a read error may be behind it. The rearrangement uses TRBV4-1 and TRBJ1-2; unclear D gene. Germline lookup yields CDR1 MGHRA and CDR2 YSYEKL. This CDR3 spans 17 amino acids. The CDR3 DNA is TGCGCCAGCAGCCAAGATTGGTCACCAACGAGCTACTATGGCCACACCTTC. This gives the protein CASSQDWSPTSYYGHTF.

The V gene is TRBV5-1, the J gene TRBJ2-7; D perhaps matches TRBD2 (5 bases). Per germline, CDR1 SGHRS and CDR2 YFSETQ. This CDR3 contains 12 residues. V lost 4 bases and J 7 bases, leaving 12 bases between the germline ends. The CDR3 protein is CASSPDSLEQYF. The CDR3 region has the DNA TGCGCCAGCAGCCCGGACTCTCTAGAGCAGTACTTC.

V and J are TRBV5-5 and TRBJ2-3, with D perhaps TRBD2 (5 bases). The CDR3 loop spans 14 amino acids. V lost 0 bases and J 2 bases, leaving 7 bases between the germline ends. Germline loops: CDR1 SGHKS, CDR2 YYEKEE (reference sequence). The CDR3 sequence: CASSLGGFTDTQYF. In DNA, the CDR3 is TGTGCCAGCAGCTTGGGCGGGTTCACAGATACGCAGTATTTT.

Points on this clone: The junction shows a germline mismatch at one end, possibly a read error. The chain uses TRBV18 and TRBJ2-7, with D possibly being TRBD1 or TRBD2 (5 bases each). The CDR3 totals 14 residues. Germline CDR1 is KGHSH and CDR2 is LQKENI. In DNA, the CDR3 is TGTGCCAGCTCACCGGGACCGAGCTCCTACGAGCAGTGCTTC. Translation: CASSPGPSSYEQCF.

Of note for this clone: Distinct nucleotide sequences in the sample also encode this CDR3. CDR3 nucleotides: TGCAGCGTTGAAGGGGGCACGAGTGAGTCCCAGTACTTC. Translating gives CSVEGGTSESQYF. The V gene is TRBV29-1, the J gene TRBJ2-5, with D perhaps TRBD1 (5 bases). This CDR3 has 13 residues. Germline CDR1 and CDR2: SQVTM and ANQGSEA. V shed 1 base and J shed 9 bases, with 15 bases lying between them.

CDR3 DNA sequence: TGTGCCACCAGCAGACTAGGGACGGGATACACTGAAGCTTTCTTT. It translates to CATSRLGTGYTEAFF. This chain joins TRBV15 and TRBJ1-1, with D perhaps TRBD1 (5 bases). V lost 2 bases, J lost 3 bases, and 13 bases lay in between. CDR1 and CDR2 (germline): LNHNV, YYDKDF (reference sequence). CDR3 length equals 15 residues.

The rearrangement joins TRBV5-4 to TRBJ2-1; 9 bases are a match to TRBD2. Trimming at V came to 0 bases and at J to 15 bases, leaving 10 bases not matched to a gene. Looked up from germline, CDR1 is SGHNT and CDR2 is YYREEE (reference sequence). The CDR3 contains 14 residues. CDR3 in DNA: TGTGCCAGCAGCTTGGGACTAGCGGCTCCTCCTCGGTTCTTC. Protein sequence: CASSLGLAAPPRFF.